This T cell receptor beta chain stems from a study of blood T cell repertoires in COVID-19. Generated by immunoSEQ multiplex PCR, the TCRdb table keeps only in-frame clones and is missing some. The sample has 300,000 to 400,000 clones; more than 80% are singletons. This sequence was found in a woman between 25 and 40 years old with COVID-19, enrolled during active disease. The sequenced sample consisted of peripheral blood.

CDR3 in amino acids: CATSDPGGDNNEQFF. The CDR3 nucleotides are TGTGCCACCAGTGACCCAGGGGGAGACAACAATGAGCAGTTCTTC. The V and J genes are TRBV24-1 and TRBJ2-1; 7 positions agree with TRBD1. The CDR3 contains 15 residues. CDR1 is KGHDR and CDR2 is SFDVKD in the germline V gene. Trimming cost V 4 bases and J 5 bases; bases outside gene matches: 7.